This T cell receptor beta chain was profiled in a study of shared clonotypes between healthy human individuals. TCRdb's table, derived via immunoSEQ multiplex PCR, lists solely in-frame clones and lacks some. Of some 1,600,000 clones listed, under 99% are singletons. On this clone itself: The target antigen is unknown. The same CDR3 also results from other DNA sequences found in this sample.

Per the germline V gene, CDR1 is MNHEY and CDR2 is SVGAGI. The CDR3 covers 13 residues. J lost 4 bases, V lost 2 bases, and 1 base had no gene match. Broader study findings: All-four-donor shared clonotypes had higher generation probabilities than non-shared clonotypes did.

This receptor was identified in a young man in good health. This sequence joins TRBV6-5 and TRBJ1-1; TRBD1 matches at 7 bases. Sequences were obtained from naive CD4+ T cells sorted from blood. Subset given: CD45RA+ positively selected. As DNA, the CDR3 is TGTGCCAGCAGTTACCAGGGGGGCACTGAAGCTTTCTTT. Its protein is CASSYQGGTEAFF.